This TCR beta chain came from a study of T-cell reconstitution after alpha-beta-depleted transplantation in children. The library targeted TCRbeta and was prepared with unique molecular identifiers. TCRdb itself ran the PCR reads through MiXCR, one entry per CDR3 protein. Among roughly 300,000 distinct CDR3 sequences listed, around 10% were seen once. The table lists this clonotype with many counts. No antigen is known for it. Study results and limitations: Recipient T cells and thymic progenitors that survived were the source of the high TCRbeta diversity seen at day 60 in some patients. Several hundred graft clones that had expanded were reportedly the source of alpha-beta T cells about two months after transplant. Among T cells one year after transplant, newly produced cells accounted for most counts and diversity.

The sample in question was peripheral blood, obtained 180 days after TCRalphabeta/CD19-depleted stem cell transplant. This clonotype originated in a male patient between 2 and 10 years old who had a stem cell transplant for chronic granulomatous disease, so the T cells may come from the graft donor.

CDR3 in DNA: TGTGCCAGCAGCTTATGGATCTACGAGCAGTACTTC. Protein sequence: CASSLWIYEQYF. This sequence joins TRBV7-9 and TRBJ2-7; D is ambiguous. V shed 2 bases and J shed 3 bases, with 5 bases lying between them. Germline values: CDR1 SEHNR, CDR2 FQNEAQ (reference sequence). CDR3 length: 12 amino acids.